The T cell receptor beta chain under discussion was sequenced for a study of metastatic and nonmetastatic thyroid tumors. The CDR3 covers 13 residues. V was clipped by 3 bases and J by 4 bases, with 12 bases between them. Germline CDR1 DFQATT, CDR2 SNEGSKA (reference sequence). Through MiXCR, TCRdb re-clonotyped the PCR reads. The sample consists of about 40,000 clones, approximately 15% of them appearing once. Each patient went into thyroid surgery without having received any treatment. The chain links TRBV20-1 to TRBJ1-2; D perhaps matches TRBD1 (6 bases). Material for sequencing was blood. The clonotype comes from a female donor with papillary thyroid cancer or a benign thyroid nodule (not recorded which). Some clones in this sample may be carry-over from other donors' samples. CDR3 residues: CSASHGQIYGYTF. As DNA, the CDR3 is TGCAGTGCTAGTCACGGACAGATCTATGGCTACACCTTC.